The 5 T cell receptor beta chains presented below share a single source sample, sequenced in a study of shared clonotypes between healthy human individuals. Method: immunoSEQ multiplex PCR; TCRdb's copy keeps in-frame clones and lacks some. The profile covers about 980,000 clones, with around 80% appearing a single time and roughly 1.5% taken by the ten largest. The sequenced sample consisted of memory CD4+ T cells sorted from blood. As for subset: CD45RA-negative fraction. These receptors were collected from a young man in good health.

This clone has only one observation. This rearrangement joins TRBV28 to TRBJ1-6; D not certain. This CDR3 comprises 16 residues. The V and J ends lost 5 bases and 6 bases respectively, with 17 bases between them. Germline V gene data show CDR1 as MDHEN and CDR2 as SYDVKM. The CDR3 protein is CASSTLRAESNSPLHF. The CDR3 DNA is TGTGCCAGCAGTACTCTACGGGCAGAAAGTAATTCACCCCTCCACTTT.

This chain connects TRBV11-2 to TRBJ2-7; 14 bases match TRBD2. The V gene's germline CDR1 is SGHAT and CDR2 FQNNGV. Trimming cost V 4 bases and J 4 bases; bases outside gene matches: 3. CDR3 length: 15 amino acids. In DNA, the CDR3 is TGTGCCAGCAGCTCGGGACTAGCGGGAGCATACGAGCAGTACTTC. This translates into CASSSGLAGAYEQYF.

This clone was observed once. V usage is TRBV5-1 and J usage is TRBJ2-5; D unresolved. The CDR3 consists of 15 residues. Germline lookup yields CDR1 SGHRS and CDR2 YFSETQ. Trimming left V 1 base short and J 4 bases short, with 14 bases between. The CDR3 here is CASSLFTGSGETQYF. As DNA, the CDR3 is TGCGCCAGCAGCTTGTTTACCGGGTCTGGAGAGACCCAGTACTTC.

Notes on this clone: Within the sample, other DNA sequences also encode this same CDR3. The chain is built from TRBV2 and TRBJ2-5, with TRBD1 matching 9 bases. This CDR3 spans 12 amino acids. V trimming: 6 bases; J trimming: 4 bases; junction bases outside the gene matches: 0. Germline values: CDR1 SNHLY, CDR2 FYNNEI. CDR3 region: CASRDRGETQYF. CDR3 nucleotides: TGTGCCAGCAGGGACAGGGGAGAGACCCAGTACTTC. Full variable domain (remainder filled in from reference TRBV2 and TRBJ2-5): EPEVTQTPSHQVTQMGQEVILRCVPISNHLYFYWYRQILGQKVEFLVSFYNNEISEKSEIFDDQFSVERPDGSNFTLKIRSTKLEDSAMYFCASRDRGETQYFGPGTRLLVL.

This rearrangement joins TRBV29-1 to TRBJ2-3; D perhaps matches TRBD2 (8 bases). The CDR3 runs to 16 residues. V was clipped by 4 bases and J by 0 bases, with 17 bases between them. Germline assignment: CDR1 SQVTM and CDR2 ANQGSEA. CDR3: CSVVGGGGRSTDTQYF. CDR3 DNA sequence: TGCAGCGTTGTAGGGGGCGGCGGGAGGAGCACAGATACGCAGTATTTT.